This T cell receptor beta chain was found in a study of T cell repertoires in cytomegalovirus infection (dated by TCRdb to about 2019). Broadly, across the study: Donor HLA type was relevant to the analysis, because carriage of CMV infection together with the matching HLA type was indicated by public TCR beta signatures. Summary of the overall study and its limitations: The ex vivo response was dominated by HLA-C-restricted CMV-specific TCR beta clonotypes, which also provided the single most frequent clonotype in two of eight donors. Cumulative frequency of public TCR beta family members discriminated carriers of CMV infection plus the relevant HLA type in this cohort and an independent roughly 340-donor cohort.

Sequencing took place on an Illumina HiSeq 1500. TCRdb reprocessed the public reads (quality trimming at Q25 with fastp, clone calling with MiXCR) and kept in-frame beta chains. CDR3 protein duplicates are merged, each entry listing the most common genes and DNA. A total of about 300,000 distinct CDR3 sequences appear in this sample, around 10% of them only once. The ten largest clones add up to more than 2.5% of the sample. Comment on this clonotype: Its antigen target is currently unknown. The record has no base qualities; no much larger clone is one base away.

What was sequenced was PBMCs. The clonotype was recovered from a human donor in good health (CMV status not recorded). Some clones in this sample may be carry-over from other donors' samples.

The DNA reads as follows: TGCAGCGTTGGCACAGGGGCCTATGGCTACACCTTC. This gives the protein CSVGTGAYGYTF. Rearrangement joined TRBV29-1 to TRBJ1-2, with 7 bases aligning to TRBD1. Ends trimmed: V by 4 bases, J by 4 bases; bases unmatched to a gene: 3. From the cysteine through the phenylalanine, the CDR3 covers 12 amino acids. Only the CDR3 DNA stays, 36 bases, in frame from base 1. In the germline V gene, CDR1 corresponds to SQVTM and CDR2 to ANQGSEA.